Listed below are T cell receptor beta chains from one sample, sequenced in a study of T-cell memory formation after mild COVID-19. TCRdb passed the 5' RACE reads through MiXCR, listing each CDR3 protein once. The data hold some 600,000 distinct CDR3 sequences, with 17% observed a single time. The sequenced sample was PBMCs or a T cell subset sorted from them (not recorded which). Every receptor here comes from an adult woman who had mild COVID-19 (a few samples of this study predate the infection). Cell type and time point are not known. CDR3s include the opening cysteine and the closing phenylalanine or tryptophan. The D gene is left open where the match is weak. Not every row has a clone size; where given, it reads once, few, many or a size class.

v_gene	abundance	d_gene	j_gene	CDR3nt	CDR3aa
TRBV30	few	NA	TRBJ2-7	TGTGCCTGGCAACCTGGGAGACAGGACTACGAGCAGTACTTC	CAWQPGRQDYEQYF
TRBV10-3	NA	NA	TRBJ1-3	TGTGCCATCACGAGCTTTGCTGGAAACACCATATATTTT	CAITSFAGNTIYF
TRBV21-1	NA	NA	TRBJ1-2	TGTGCCAGCAGCAAAGTACCCCCCCCGGACGGACCTAACTATGGCTACACCTTC	CASSKVPPPDGPNYGYTF
TRBV3-1	NA	TRBD1	TRBJ1-1	TGTGCCGAACAGGGGGCTATTTTTGAAGCTTTCTTT	CAEQGAIFEAFF
TRBV5-1	NA	NA	TRBJ1-1	TGCGCCAGCAGCTTGGACCTTCTTTCCGGGAACCGGAGAGCTTTCTTT	CASSLDLLSGNRRAFF
TRBV12-3/TRBV12-4	many	NA	TRBJ1-6	TGTGCCAGCAGTCTCCGCGGGGGAGGTTCACCCCTCCACTTT	CASSLRGGGSPLHF
TRBV6-1	few	NA	TRBJ1-2	TGTGCCGGATACAGGGTTGGGGGATATGGCTACACCTTC	CAGYRVGGYGYTF
TRBV4-3	NA	NA	TRBJ1-1	TGCGCCAGCAGCCAAGAAAAGGAGGGAGTGAGAACTGAAGCTTTCTTT	CASSQEKEGVRTEAFF
TRBV5-1	many	TRBD1	TRBJ2-3	TGCGCCAGCAGCTTGGGACCCCCGGGACAGGGATTTGCTACGCAGTATTTT	CASSLGPPGQGFATQYF
TRBV20-1	NA	NA	TRBJ1-6	TGCAGTGCTAGAGATCAAGGGAACTATAATTCACCCCTCCACTTT	CSARDQGNYNSPLHF
TRBV20-1	many	NA	TRBJ2-1	TGCAGTGCTAGAGAGGCTGTGGAGCAGTTCTTC	CSAREAVEQFF
TRBV24-1	once	NA	TRBJ2-3	TGTGCCACCAGTGTGTGGGGTGGAAGCACAGATACGCAGTATTTT	CATSVWGGSTDTQYF
TRBV27	NA	NA	TRBJ2-7	TGTGCCAGCCAGCCCGGGGGGCCACCCTACGAGCAGTACTTC	CASQPGGPPYEQYF
TRBV3-1	few	TRBD1	TRBJ2-7	TGTGCCAGCAGCCGGACAGGGGCCCACGAGCAGTACTTC	CASSRTGAHEQYF
TRBV7-8	NA	NA	TRBJ2-7	TGTGCCAGCAGCTTATTAGCAGGTCCTAGCTCCTACGAGCAGTACTTC	CASSLLAGPSSYEQYF
TRBV7-9	many	NA	TRBJ2-7	TGTGCCAGCAGCCGCGGATTAAAATCCTACGAGCAGTACTTC	CASSRGLKSYEQYF
TRBV10-3	few	NA	TRBJ2-7	TGTGCCATCAGTGGGATAGCGACTAGCTCCTACGAGCAGTACTTC	CAISGIATSSYEQYF
TRBV6-2/TRBV6-3	NA	TRBD2	TRBJ2-6	TGTGCCAGCCTGGGACTAGCGGGAGGGCCTACTGGGGCCAACGTCCTGACTTTC	CASLGLAGGPTGANVLTF
TRBV4-1	few	TRBD2	TRBJ2-5	TGCGCCAGCAGCCGACTACTAGCGGGGGATGTCGGAGAGACCCAGTACTTC	CASSRLLAGDVGETQYF
TRBV7-9	many	NA	TRBJ2-7	TGTGCCAGCACCTCGGACCGAGCCTACGAGCAGTACTTC	CASTSDRAYEQYF
TRBV4-2	few	NA	TRBJ1-2	TGTGCCAGCAGCGCTTGGACGGAAAACTATGGCTACACCTTC	CASSAWTENYGYTF
TRBV7-2	many	TRBD1	TRBJ2-5	TGTGCCAGCAGCCCAGGACAGGGGGCATACTTC	CASSPGQGAYF
TRBV12-3/TRBV12-4	few	NA	TRBJ1-4	TGTGCCAGCGGGTACATTGCAACTAATGAAAAACTGTTTTTT	CASGYIATNEKLFF
TRBV4-2	NA	TRBD2	TRBJ2-5	TGTGCCAGCAGCCAAGATCCAGGACTAGCAGAAGAGACCCAGTACTTC	CASSQDPGLAEETQYF
TRBV5-1	once	NA	TRBJ1-1	TGCGCCAGCAGCTTGGATTCAGGGTTGCTAAACACTGAAGATTTCTTT	CASSLDSGLLNTEDFF
TRBV9	few	TRBD1	TRBJ2-3	TGTGCCAGCAGCGTAGAGGGACAGCCAGATACGCAGTATTTT	CASSVEGQPDTQYF
TRBV20-1	few	TRBD2	TRBJ2-3	TGCAGTGCTGCCGGGACTAGCGGGAGTACAGATACGCAGTATTTT	CSAAGTSGSTDTQYF
TRBV5-1	few	TRBD1	TRBJ1-3	TGCGCCAGCCGATTGACAGGGGTGGTTGGAAACACCATATATTTT	CASRLTGVVGNTIYF
TRBV20-1	few	NA	TRBJ1-2	TGCAGTGCTAGCTACCATGCCGTGTCAGGCTATGGCTACACCTTC	CSASYHAVSGYGYTF
TRBV6-2/TRBV6-3	NA	TRBD1	TRBJ2-6	TGTGCCAGCCGGCCGACAGGGGCTGGGGCCAACGTCCTGACTTTC	CASRPTGAGANVLTF
TRBV6-5	few	NA	TRBJ2-2	TGTGCCAGCAGTTACACAGGGCCCATCGGGGAGCTGTTTTTT	CASSYTGPIGELFF
TRBV12-3/TRBV12-4	few	NA	TRBJ2-1	TGTGCCAGCAGCTTTGCTTACTTAGCGGAAGAGCAGTTCTTC	CASSFAYLAEEQFF
TRBV5-1	few	NA	TRBJ2-6	TGCGCCAGCAGTCCATTGATGAGCTCTGGGGCCAACGTCCTGACTTTC	CASSPLMSSGANVLTF
TRBV5-1	NA	TRBD1	TRBJ2-3	TGCGCCAGCAGCGTATTAAGGACAGGGAAAGGTACAGATACGCAGTATTTT	CASSVLRTGKGTDTQYF
TRBV7-9	NA	NA	TRBJ1-1	TGTGCCAGCAGCGTGCCCCAGGGGACGGCGAACACTGAAGCTTTCTTT	CASSVPQGTANTEAFF
TRBV3-1	NA	NA	TRBJ2-5	TGTGCCAGCAGCCATGGATTGGGAGAGACCCAGTACTTC	CASSHGLGETQYF
TRBV7-8	NA	NA	TRBJ2-5	TGTGCCAGCAGCGAACCAAGACGGGGAACCCAGTACTTC	CASSEPRRGTQYF
TRBV2	NA	TRBD2	TRBJ2-1	TGTGCCAGCAGAAGACTAGCGGGAGTGAACAATGAGCAGTTCTTC	CASRRLAGVNNEQFF
TRBV5-1	NA	NA	TRBJ2-2	TGCGCCAGCAGCTGGTCGAACACCGGGGAGCTGTTTTTT	CASSWSNTGELFF
TRBV20-1	NA	TRBD2	TRBJ2-5	TGCAGTGCCGGGGAGGGAGCGACGAAGACCCAGTACTTC	CSAGEGATKTQYF
TRBV7-9	NA	NA	TRBJ1-5	TGTGCCAGCAGCTCACCATTGGGCAATCAGCCCCAGCATTTT	CASSSPLGNQPQHF
TRBV5-1	few	NA	TRBJ2-1	TGCGCCAGCAGCTTGGGTCCGTCTCGTCGGACTTATGAGCAGTTCTTC	CASSLGPSRRTYEQFF
TRBV5-1	few	NA	TRBJ2-1	TGCGCCAGCAGCTTGTCGGGACAAGGCGTCAATGAGCAGTTCTTC	CASSLSGQGVNEQFF
TRBV9	NA	NA	TRBJ1-1	TGTGCCAGCAGCATCAGGGGAAACGAGAACACTGAAGCTTTCTTT	CASSIRGNENTEAFF
TRBV9	few	TRBD2	TRBJ2-7	TGTGCCAGCAGCCCACCCCAAGCGGGAGGGATCTACGAGCAGTACTTC	CASSPPQAGGIYEQYF
TRBV12-3/TRBV12-4	NA	TRBD1	TRBJ2-2	TGTGCCAGCAGTTCCCCGGTCGAAGACAGGGCGAGATTGGCCGGGGAGCTGTTTTTT	CASSSPVEDRARLAGELFF
TRBV12-3/TRBV12-4	few	TRBD1	TRBJ1-2	TGTGCCAGCAGTGAACAGGGGGTCGGCTATGGCTACACCTTC	CASSEQGVGYGYTF
TRBV6-5	few	TRBD2	TRBJ2-5	TGTGCCAGCAGTTACTCACCAGCGGGAGTAGGGGAGACCCAGTACTTC	CASSYSPAGVGETQYF
TRBV11-3	NA	TRBD1	TRBJ2-5	TGTGCCAGCAGCGCTACCCCGGTGACAGGGATGGGAGAGACCCAGTACTTC	CASSATPVTGMGETQYF
TRBV27	few	NA	TRBJ2-1	TGTGCCAGCTGGGGTTGGAGGGCGAATGAGCAGTTCTTC	CASWGWRANEQFF
TRBV20-1	NA	NA	TRBJ2-3	TGCAGTGCTAGCGGGAGAGGGCCAGATACGCAGTATTTT	CSASGRGPDTQYF
TRBV6-2/TRBV6-3	few	TRBD1	TRBJ1-2	TGTGCCAGCAGTTCCTCGGGACAGGGGATAAATGGCTACACCTTC	CASSSSGQGINGYTF
TRBV9	few	NA	TRBJ2-2	TGTGCCAGCAGTCTTTTCGATCCCGGGGAGCTGTTTTTT	CASSLFDPGELFF
TRBV29-1	NA	NA	TRBJ2-7	TGCAGCGTTGATGAGGGTCACTACGAGCAGTACTTC	CSVDEGHYEQYF
TRBV7-8	few	TRBD1	TRBJ2-1	TGTGCCAGCAGCCACCCAACGGGACAGACGTACAATGAGCAGTTCTTC	CASSHPTGQTYNEQFF
TRBV6-5	NA	NA	TRBJ2-1	TGTGCCAGCAGTCCCGACTCCGTTTCCAATGAGCAGTTCTTC	CASSPDSVSNEQFF